Below, 26 T cell receptor beta chains from the same sample are listed, as sequenced in a study of blood T cell repertoires in COVID-19. Only in-frame clones appear in the TCRdb table, and some are missing; sequencing was by immunoSEQ multiplex PCR. The profile covers about 170,000 clones, with approximately 85% appearing a single time and approximately 1.3% taken by the ten largest. Sequenced material: peripheral blood. The receptors shown here come from a man aged 60-69 years who had recovered from COVID-19.

The J gene is TRBJ1-2, the V gene TRBV5-1, with D unresolved. V was cut by 1 base and J by 0 bases, with 7 bases left in between. The CDR3 totals 14 residues. Germline values: CDR1 SGHRS, CDR2 YFSETQ. CDR3: CASSLTQTNYGYTF. In DNA, the CDR3 is TGCGCCAGCAGCTTGACACAAACTAACTATGGCTACACCTTC.

The genes are TRBV19 and TRBJ2-6; weak D call: TRBD2 (5 bases). CDR1 is LNHDA and CDR2 is SQIVND in the germline V gene (reference sequence). V gave up 3 bases and J gave up 4 bases, with 10 bases separating them. The CDR3 is 15 residues long. The CDR3 coding sequence is TGTGCCAGTAGTATCATGGACTCCGGGGCCAACGTCCTGACTTTC. Its protein is CASSIMDSGANVLTF.

V and J are TRBV5-1 and TRBJ2-2; TRBD1 aligns across 8 bases. Trimming removed 2 bases from V and 6 bases from J; junction bases left unmatched: 0. Germline V gives CDR1 SGHRS, CDR2 YFSETQ. The CDR3 spans 13 residues. The CDR3 DNA reads as TGCGCCAGCAGCTTACAGGGGGCCGGGGAGCTGTTTTTT. Protein product: CASSLQGAGELFF.

The gene calls are TRBV2 and TRBJ2-7, with 7 bases aligning to TRBD1. The junction had 5 bases not matched to a gene; V was cut back by 6 bases and J by 0 bases. Germline V gene data show CDR1 as SNHLY and CDR2 as FYNNEI. This CDR3 is built from 14 residues. CDR3 amino acids: CASRGQLSSYEQYF. The CDR3 DNA sequence: TGTGCCAGCAGGGGACAGCTCAGCTCCTACGAGCAGTACTTC.

The chain is built from TRBV5-1 and TRBJ1-6; a possible D gene is TRBD1 (5 bases). CDR1 is SGHRS and CDR2 is YFSETQ in the germline V gene. The CDR3 contains 15 residues. V lost 4 bases and J 7 bases, leaving 15 bases between the germline ends. The CDR3 nucleotides are TGCGCCAGCAGCCGAGACTTCGACAGCAATTCACCCCTCCACTTT. Encoded protein: CASSRDFDSNSPLHF.

The chain combines TRBV24-1 with TRBJ1-5, with D perhaps TRBD1 (5 bases). V was shortened by 9 bases and J by 9 bases, with 17 bases between the two germline ends. Germline lookup yields CDR1 KGHDR and CDR2 SFDVKD. CDR3 length: 13 amino acids. The CDR3 is CATGGEVMGPQHF. In DNA form, the CDR3 reads TGTGCCACCGGGGGGGAGGTGATGGGGCCCCAGCATTTT.

This chain connects TRBV5-1 to TRBJ1-2; D unresolved. The CDR3 consists of 14 residues. CDR1 and CDR2 (germline): SGHRS, YFSETQ. Trimming took off 0 bases at V and 3 bases at J, with 9 bases between the two ends. The DNA of the CDR3 is TGCGCCAGCAGCTTGGACATTCTGGACTATGGCTACACCTTC. This codes for CASSLDILDYGYTF.

This chain connects TRBV30 to TRBJ2-3; TRBD2 agrees at 7 bases. CDR3 length: 17 amino acids. From germline, CDR1 is GTSNPN and CDR2 SVGIG (reference sequence). V lost 4 bases and J lost 0; bases outside the gene matches: 13. As DNA, the CDR3 is TGTGCCTGGACACGAGCGGGAATCCCGCCCAGCACAGATACGCAGTATTTT. Translation gives CAWTRAGIPPSTDTQYF.

A few counts support this clone. The chain has TRBV27 and TRBJ2-2; D is unclear. CDR3 length: 14 amino acids. V lost 0 bases and J lost 5, with 7 bases in between. Per germline, CDR1 MNHEY and CDR2 SMNVEV (reference sequence). The CDR3 bases are TGTGCCAGCAGTTTATCCACGGTGACCGGGGAGCTGTTTTTT. Translated, it gives CASSLSTVTGELFF.

This chain connects TRBV6-1 to TRBJ1-3; 8 bases fit TRBD1. The J segment lost 0 bases and the V segment lost 1 base, leaving 2 bases of the junction unmatched. This CDR3 comprises 16 residues. The germline V gene encodes CDR1 MNHNS and CDR2 SASEGT. In DNA form, the CDR3 reads TGTGCCAGCAGTGAAGGACAGGGGAGCTCTGGAAACACCATATATTTT. It encodes CASSEGQGSSGNTIYF.

The chain joins TRBV21-1 to TRBJ2-7; the table's D gene call, TRBD2, was not cross checked with the DNA. TRBV21-1 is a pseudogene. The CDR3 is 15 residues long. This CDR3 reads CASSDGGGTYCEQYF. In DNA form, the CDR3 reads TGTGCCAGCAGCGACGGGGGGGGAACCTACTGCGAGCAGTACTTC.

This chain joins TRBV6-5 and TRBJ1-2; possibly TRBD1 for D (5 bases). V was trimmed by 2 bases and J by 7 bases, leaving 11 bases between them. Germline V gives CDR1 MNHEY, CDR2 SVGAGI. This CDR3 spans 13 amino acids. For the CDR3, the DNA is TGTGCCAGCAGTTACCTTCTCACAGGTGGCTACACCTTC. This encodes CASSYLLTGGYTF.

The chain has TRBV11-2 and TRBJ2-1; 7 nucleotides line up with TRBD1. Germline CDR1 reads SGHAT; CDR2 reads FQNNGV. The CDR3 covers 14 residues. V shed 5 bases and J 7 bases; nucleotides not matched to a gene: 8. The DNA for the CDR3 is TGTGCCAGCAGCAAGACAGGGAATAGGAATGAGCAGTTCTTC. It yields the protein CASSKTGNRNEQFF.

This clone was picked up one time. The CDR3 coding sequence is TGTGCCAGCAGCCTCGGGACAGGGAATCAGCCCCAGCATTTT. Translation gives CASSLGTGNQPQHF. The rearrangement joins TRBV5-6 to TRBJ1-5; 9 bases map to TRBD1. The CDR3 covers 14 residues. Trimming cost V 4 bases and J 4 bases; bases outside gene matches: 3. CDR1 is SGHDT and CDR2 is YYEEEE in the germline V gene.

In regard to this clone: The junction and the germline gene differ at one end; a read error may be behind it. This rearrangement joins TRBV7-7 to TRBJ2-2; D might be TRBD1 (5 bases). The CDR3 contains 16 residues. The germline V gene encodes CDR1 SSHAT and CDR2 FNYEAQ (reference sequence). The CDR3 region has the DNA TGTGCTAGCAGCCAGACAGCCAACGCGAACACCGGGGAGCTGTTTTTT. This encodes CASSQTANANTGELFF.

This chain links TRBV11-3 with TRBJ2-7, with D perhaps TRBD1 (5 bases). The V end was cut by 5 bases, the J end by 2 bases, with 13 bases between. The length of the CDR3 is 14 residues. The germline V gene has CDR1 SGHNT and CDR2 YENEEA. CDR3 nucleotide sequence: TGTGCCAGCAGCCCCCGACAGAGTCCCTACGAGCAGTACTTC. Its protein is CASSPRQSPYEQYF. Supplemented by reference TRBV11-3 and TRBJ2-7, the full variable domain reads EAGVVQSPRYKIIEKKQPVAFWCNPISGHNTLYWYLQNLGQGPELLIRYENEEAVDDSQLPKDRFSAERLKGVDSTLKIQPAELGDSAVYLCASSPRQSPYEQYFGPGTRLTVT.

The V gene is TRBV5-1, the J gene TRBJ1-4, with 10 bases identical to TRBD1. J was trimmed by 8 bases and V by 0 bases; bases with no gene match: 7. The CDR3 is made up of 16 amino acids. Germline V gives CDR1 SGHRS, CDR2 YFSETQ. The CDR3 loop is CASSLALGQGNEKLFF. CDR3 coding DNA: TGCGCCAGCAGCTTGGCCTTGGGACAGGGGAACGAAAAACTGTTTTTT.

The chain combines TRBV18 with TRBJ1-1; TRBD1 might be the D (5 bases). Deletions cut 6 bases from V and 4 bases from J, with 12 bases between. The germline V gene has CDR1 KGHSH and CDR2 LQKENI. This CDR3 has 13 amino acids. CDR3 in DNA: TGTGCCAGCTCGGAGGGGAGGGGCACTGAAGCTTTCTTT. It encodes CASSEGRGTEAFF.

The chain carries TRBV7-8 and TRBJ1-6, with 8 positions matching TRBD1. The germline gives CDR1 SGHVS, CDR2 FQNEAQ. This CDR3 contains 15 residues. The V segment lost 5 bases and the J segment 8 bases; nucleotides outside the gene matches: 8. In DNA form, the CDR3 reads TGTGCCAGCAGCCCAAGACAGGGGAGGGATTCACCCCTCCACTTT. Encoded protein: CASSPRQGRDSPLHF.

V is TRBV10-3 and J is TRBJ2-1, with TRBD1 matching over 8 bases. V lost 2 bases, J lost 6 bases, and 3 bases stayed unmatched. CDR3 length: 14 residues. Germline-derived CDR1 and CDR2 are ENHRY and SYGVKD. The CDR3 nucleotides are TGTGCCATCAGTGAGCCGACAGGGGTCAATGAGCAGTTCTTC. This encodes CAISEPTGVNEQFF.

The chain carries TRBV12-3 or TRBV12-4 and TRBJ1-2, with TRBD1 as a possible D gene (5 bases). The V and J ends lost 1 base and 7 bases respectively, with 10 bases between them. The CDR3 sequence is 13 residues long. DNA for the CDR3: TGTGCCAGCAGTTTAGAGGAGGGACGTGGCTACACCTTC. This gives the protein CASSLEEGRGYTF.

The rearrangement links TRBV6-6 to TRBJ1-1; tentatively, D is TRBD1 (6 bases). V was shortened by 0 bases and J by 3 bases, with 8 bases between the two germline ends. Germline-derived CDR1 and CDR2 are MNHNY and SVGAGI (reference sequence). This CDR3 spans 14 amino acids. The CDR3 region has the DNA TGTGCCAGCAGTTACTCGGGGGGGCACACTGAAGCTTTCTTT. Protein: CASSYSGGHTEAFF.

V is TRBV7-2 and J is TRBJ2-4, with D maybe TRBD1 (6 bases). Per germline, CDR1 SGHTA and CDR2 FQGNSA. The CDR3 totals 14 residues. V lost 1 base and J 9 bases, leaving 13 bases between the germline ends. The CDR3 loop reads CASSLVGGAGIQYF. CDR3 nucleotides: TGTGCCAGCAGCTTAGTTGGGGGCGCGGGCATTCAGTACTTC.

This chain uses TRBV14 with TRBJ2-7, with 7 bases aligning to TRBD1. V lost 4 bases, J lost 4 bases, and 10 bases stayed unmatched. Germline-derived CDR1 and CDR2 are SGHDN and FVKESK. CDR3 length: 15 amino acids. Written as DNA, the CDR3 is TGTGCCAGCAGCCTAGGAGACAGGGCCCAATACGAGCAGTACTTC. Its protein is CASSLGDRAQYEQYF.

This clone was detected ten times or more. This chain links TRBV5-4 with TRBJ1-2; TRBD1 is a possible D gene (5 bases). V dropped 2 bases and J dropped 8 bases, with 19 bases sitting between them. The CDR3 length is 15 residues. Germline V gene data show CDR1 as SGHNT and CDR2 as YYREEE (reference sequence). The chain's CDR3 is CASSLQVAGQQGYTF. The CDR3 DNA is TGTGCCAGCAGCTTACAGGTAGCAGGGCAGCAGGGCTACACCTTC. The full variable domain, rest sourced from reference TRBV5-4 and TRBJ1-2, is ETGVTQSPTHLIKTRGQQVTLRCSSQSGHNTVSWYQQALGQGPQFIFQYYREEENGRGNFPPRFSGLQFPNYSSELNVNALELDDSALYLCASSLQVAGQQGYTFGSGTRLTVV.

The gene calls are TRBV9 and TRBJ2-1, with 15 bases fitting TRBD2. CDR3 size: 18 residues. With V trimmed by 2 bases and J by 7 bases, 10 bases remained unmatched. Germline loops: CDR1 SGDLS, CDR2 YYNGEE. The CDR3 nucleotides are TGTGCCAGCAGCGTCCGCTCCACCGGGACTAGCGGGGGGAATGAGCAGTTCTTC. As protein: CASSVRSTGTSGGNEQFF.